One sample yielded the 29 T cell receptor beta chains listed below, sequenced in a study of blood T cell repertoires in COVID-19. Measured with immunoSEQ multiplex PCR; TCRdb has only the in-frame clones, and not every one. The data show 15,000 to 20,000 clones, with 89% seen just once and 10% to 15% held by the top ten. The sample taken for sequencing was peripheral blood. Source of these receptors: a man aged 60 to 69 with active COVID-19.

The chain carries TRBV6-5 and TRBJ1-4; weak D call: TRBD1 (6 bases). Germline V gene lookup returns CDR1 MNHEY and CDR2 SVGAGI. V gave up 6 bases and J gave up 8 bases, with 16 bases separating them. The CDR3 is 14 residues long. The DNA for the CDR3 is TGTGCCAGCAGCATGGGGGGGCCGGGAGAAAAACTGTTTTTT. Translation: CASSMGGPGEKLFF.

The genes are TRBV4-1 and TRBJ1-5; D unclear. The CDR3 is 15 residues long. Trimming took 3 bases from V and 5 from J, leaving 14 bases between them. CDR1 and CDR2 (germline): MGHRA, YSYEKL. This chain's CDR3 is CASSHLVTGYQPQHF. CDR3 nucleotides: TGCGCCAGCAGCCACTTGGTCACGGGATATCAGCCCCAGCATTTT.

This clone was seen a single time. The chain has TRBV3-1 (or the pseudogene TRBV3-2) and TRBJ1-6, with a possible D match to TRBD1 (6 bases). Germline loops: CDR1 LGHDT, CDR2 YNNKEL (reference sequence). The CDR3 length is 12 residues. V was shortened by 8 bases and J by 10 bases, with 12 bases between the two germline ends. The CDR3 coding sequence is TGTGCCAGCGGAGTTGACAGGTCACCCCTCCACTTT. Its protein product is CASGVDRSPLHF.

The J gene is TRBJ2-1, the V gene TRBV24-1; D is possibly TRBD2 (5 bases). Looked up from germline, CDR1 is KGHDR and CDR2 is SFDVKD. V was cut by 3 bases and J by 15 bases, with 14 bases left in between. This CDR3 spans 12 amino acids. In nucleotides, the CDR3 is TGTGCCACCAGTGATATTAGCGTTCGGAGGTTCTTC. This encodes CATSDISVRRFF.

CDR3 protein: CASSPAGGPDYGYTF. The CDR3 region has the DNA TGTGCCAGCAGCCCAGCGGGGGGGCCGGACTATGGCTACACCTTC. V is TRBV11-3 and J is TRBJ1-2; a weak D match, TRBD1 (6 bases). The CDR3 is 15 amino acids. The V end lost 5 bases, the J end lost 3 bases, and 16 bases lay between the germline ends. The germline gives CDR1 SGHNT, CDR2 YENEEA.

This clone turned up a few times. The chain joins TRBV10-3 to TRBJ1-4; D unresolved. The V gene lost 0 bases and the J gene lost 2 bases, with 7 bases spanning the gap. This CDR3 is 15 amino acids long. Looked up from germline, CDR1 is ENHRY and CDR2 is SYGVKD. CDR3 residues: CAISESRGTNEKLFF. The CDR3 DNA reads as TGTGCCATCAGTGAGTCGAGAGGGACTAATGAAAAACTGTTTTTT.

CDR3 in amino acids: CASSRQASDETQYF. In nucleotides, the CDR3 is TGTGCCAGCTCACGACAGGCGTCGGATGAGACCCAGTACTTC. The V call is TRBV18, the J call TRBJ2-5; weak D call: TRBD1 (6 bases). The germline gives CDR1 KGHSH, CDR2 LQKENI. V was shortened by 4 bases and J by 5 bases, with 14 bases between the two germline ends. The CDR3 contains 14 residues.

The V gene is TRBV5-1, the J gene TRBJ1-4; D is perhaps TRBD1 (6 bases). This CDR3 spans 15 amino acids. Germline CDR1 is SGHRS and CDR2 is YFSETQ. V was cut by 0 bases and J by 8 bases, with 14 bases left in between. The CDR3 loop reads CASSLEGRGREKLFF. Written as DNA, the CDR3 is TGCGCCAGCAGCTTGGAGGGCAGGGGACGGGAAAAACTGTTTTTT.

This rearrangement joins TRBV5-4 to TRBJ2-7, with TRBD1 identical over 8 bases. CDR3 length: 15 amino acids. V was clipped by 1 base and J by 4 bases; unmatched bases: 7. Germline V gene lookup returns CDR1 SGHNT and CDR2 YYREEE (reference sequence). CDR3: CASSLLRTGRYEQYF. DNA for the CDR3: TGTGCCAGCAGCTTGCTCCGGACAGGGAGGTACGAGCAGTACTTC.

A remark on this clone: The germline gene is not matched at one end of the junction; a read error may be the cause. J is TRBJ2-3 and V is TRBV7-7; 15 bases are a match to TRBD2. Germline loops: CDR1 SSHAT, CDR2 FNYEAQ (reference sequence). This CDR3 has 15 amino acids. The CDR3 nucleotides read TGTGCTAGCAGCCCGGGACTAGCGGGGGGATCTACGCAGTATTTT. Amino acid sequence: CASSPGLAGGSTQYF.

The sample holds a few counts of this clone. This chain connects TRBV5-4 to TRBJ1-2, with D uncertain. The CDR3 has 14 residues. The V end lost 0 bases, the J end lost 4 bases, and 10 bases lay between the germline ends. Germline lookup yields CDR1 SGHNT and CDR2 YYREEE (reference sequence). CDR3 in amino acids: CASSLDVRAYGYTF. Here the CDR3 DNA reads TGTGCCAGCAGCTTGGACGTCCGAGCCTATGGCTACACCTTC. The full variable domain, in which reference TRBV5-4 and TRBJ1-2 provide the parts outside the CDR3, is ETGVTQSPTHLIKTRGQQVTLRCSSQSGHNTVSWYQQALGQGPQFIFQYYREEENGRGNFPPRFSGLQFPNYSSELNVNALELDDSALYLCASSLDVRAYGYTFGSGTRLTVV.

The genes are TRBV6-5 and TRBJ2-1, with 9 bases identical to TRBD2. From germline, CDR1 is MNHEY and CDR2 SVGAGI. The V segment lost 2 bases and the J segment 4 bases; nucleotides outside the gene matches: 3. The CDR3 contains 15 residues. The CDR3 DNA sequence: TGTGCCAGCAGTTACGGGCGGGAGGGATACAATGAGCAGTTCTTC. Translation gives CASSYGREGYNEQFF.

The rearrangement links TRBV6-5 to TRBJ1-1; D is unclear. V lost 7 bases to trimming and J lost 3 bases, with 6 bases between them. Germline V gene data show CDR1 as MNHEY and CDR2 as SVGAGI. The CDR3 is made up of 11 amino acids. The CDR3 here is CASNRDTEAFF. The CDR3 bases are TGTGCCAGCAATCGAGACACTGAAGCTTTCTTT.

The chain combines TRBV30 with TRBJ2-2, with TRBD2 as a possible D gene (6 bases). Looked up from germline, CDR1 is GTSNPN and CDR2 is SVGIG (reference sequence). This CDR3 has 17 amino acids. V was pared by 3 bases and J by 0 bases, with 17 bases between. CDR3 loop: CAWSPTGENANTGELFF. DNA for the CDR3: TGTGCCTGGAGCCCGACGGGAGAGAACGCGAACACCGGGGAGCTGTTTTTT. Drawing the rest from reference TRBV30 and TRBJ2-2, the complete variable domain is SQTIHQWPATLVQPVGSPLSLECTVEGTSNPNLYWYRQAAGRGLQLLFYSVGIGQISSEVPQNLSASRPQDRQFILSSKKLLLSDSGFYLCAWSPTGENANTGELFFGEGSRLTVL.

The chain is built from TRBV5-4 and TRBJ2-2; 11 bases fit TRBD2. V was pared by 0 bases and J by 1 base, with 2 bases of the junction left unmatched. Germline assignment: CDR1 SGHNT and CDR2 YYREEE (reference sequence). This CDR3 region has 17 residues. CDR3 loop: CASSLDSGGVNTGELFF. CDR3 nucleotides: TGTGCCAGCAGCTTGGATAGCGGGGGGGTGAACACCGGGGAGCTGTTTTTT.

On this clone itself: The junction departs from the called germline gene at one end, perhaps through a read error. The V and J genes are TRBV7-7 and TRBJ2-2; D might be TRBD2 (5 bases). Germline CDR1 and CDR2: SSHAT and FNYEAQ (reference sequence). This CDR3 is 15 amino acids long. The DNA for the CDR3 is TGTGCTAGCAGCCCAGCCACTCGGGGCACCGGGGAGCTGTTTTTT. It codes for CASSPATRGTGELFF.

The chain is built from TRBV7-2 and TRBJ2-7, with D maybe TRBD1 (6 bases). This CDR3 comprises 16 residues. Germline values: CDR1 SGHTA, CDR2 FQGNSA. V dropped 5 bases and J dropped 2 bases, with 19 bases sitting between them. CDR3 in amino acids: CASSPRDDRPTYEQYF. For the CDR3, the DNA is TGTGCCAGCAGCCCCAGGGACGACAGGCCGACCTACGAGCAGTACTTC. The variable domain in full, completed from reference TRBV7-2 and TRBJ2-7, reads GAGVSQSPSNKVTEKGKDVELRCDPISGHTALYWYRQSLGQGLEFLIYFQGNSAPDKSGLPSDRFSAERTGGSVSTLTIQRTQQEDSAVYLCASSPRDDRPTYEQYFGPGTRLTVT.

The rearrangement joins TRBV12-3 or TRBV12-4 to TRBJ2-1; possible D gene TRBD1, 5 bases. The germline V and J ends were trimmed by 4 bases and 7 bases, with 11 bases remaining between them. This CDR3 region has 13 residues. The chain's CDR3 is CASSSHGANEQFF. In DNA form, the CDR3 reads TGTGCCAGCAGTTCCCATGGGGCAAATGAGCAGTTCTTC.

V gene TRBV2 combines with J gene TRBJ1-3; the match to TRBD1 covers 8 bases. Trimming removed 8 bases from V and 2 bases from J; junction bases left unmatched: 5. This CDR3 is 14 amino acids long. Germline assignment: CDR1 SNHLY and CDR2 FYNNEI. In DNA form, the CDR3 reads TGTGCCAGCGGGTCGGACAGGGCTGGAAACACCATATATTTT. It codes for CASGSDRAGNTIYF.

V usage is TRBV6-1 and J usage is TRBJ1-5, with no clear D. V was cut by 7 bases and J by 0 bases, with 13 bases left in between. Per the germline V gene, CDR1 is MNHNS and CDR2 is SASEGT. CDR3 length: 15 amino acids. Written as DNA, the CDR3 is TGTGCCAGCACCTCGACTTCCGTTAGCAATCAGCCCCAGCATTTT. This encodes CASTSTSVSNQPQHF.

V and J are TRBV2 and TRBJ1-1; 9 bases fit TRBD1. Germline V lookup: CDR1 SNHLY, CDR2 FYNNEI. V lost 8 bases and J lost 1; bases outside the gene matches: 8. The CDR3 length is 15 residues. CDR3 residues: CASSRDRVGNTEAFF. CDR3 DNA sequence: TGTGCCAGCTCCCGGGACAGGGTAGGGAACACTGAAGCTTTCTTT.

V and J are TRBV18 and TRBJ2-7; a possible D gene is TRBD1 (5 bases). The CDR3 contains 13 residues. V lost 2 bases, J lost 6 bases, and 11 bases lay in between. The germline V gene encodes CDR1 KGHSH and CDR2 LQKENI. In DNA, the CDR3 is TGTGCCAGCTCACCAAGCAACAGGCTCGAGCAGTACTTC. Translating gives CASSPSNRLEQYF.

The V and J genes are TRBV27 and TRBJ2-7, with 10 bases identical to TRBD1. In germline, CDR1 is MNHEY, CDR2 SMNVEV (reference sequence). The CDR3 is 13 residues long. The junction had 9 bases not matched to a gene; V was cut back by 5 bases and J by 11 bases. CDR3 coding DNA: TGTGCCAGCAGTCCACCGGGACAGGGGATCGAGTACTTC. Its translation: CASSPPGQGIEYF.

The gene calls are TRBV24-1 and TRBJ2-7, with D perhaps TRBD1 (6 bases). V gave up 4 bases and J gave up 3 bases, with 12 bases separating them. Germline assignment: CDR1 KGHDR and CDR2 SFDVKD. The CDR3 length is 14 residues. CDR3 protein: CATSDPGHGYEQYF. The CDR3 DNA sequence: TGTGCCACCAGTGACCCGGGACATGGCTACGAGCAGTACTTC.

The CDR3 DNA reads as TGTGCCAGCAGTGACCAGGGCCTACATAATTCACCCCTCCACTTT. Translation gives CASSDQGLHNSPLHF. The chain joins TRBV25-1 to TRBJ1-6; D perhaps matches TRBD1 (5 bases). Trimming pared 3 bases from V and 5 bases from J, leaving 11 bases between. CDR1 is MGHDK and CDR2 is SYGVNS in the germline V gene. CDR3 length: 15 residues.

The chain couples TRBV19 to TRBJ1-4, with D hard to call. Germline V gene data show CDR1 as LNHDA and CDR2 as SQIVND (reference sequence). The CDR3 has 16 residues. V lost 3 bases to trimming and J lost 0 bases, with 11 bases between them. In DNA, the CDR3 is TGTGCCAGTAGTATGGGGAGCGGTGCAACTAATGAAAAACTGTTTTTT. Translated, it gives CASSMGSGATNEKLFF.

The chain couples TRBV29-1 to TRBJ2-3; D gene uncertain. Trimming pared 3 bases from V and 5 bases from J, leaving 9 bases between. CDR1 is SQVTM and CDR2 is ANQGSEA in the germline V gene. CDR3 length equals 12 residues. CDR3: CSVDEARDTQYF. The CDR3 DNA reads TGCAGCGTTGATGAGGCGAGAGATACGCAGTATTTT.

The V gene is TRBV30, the J gene TRBJ2-5; 9 nucleotides align to TRBD2. Trimming at V came to 1 base and at J to 5 bases, leaving 11 bases not matched to a gene. Per germline, CDR1 GTSNPN and CDR2 SVGIG (reference sequence). The CDR3 loop spans 16 amino acids. CDR3 protein: CAWSGSGGPMGETQYF. The CDR3 coding sequence is TGTGCCTGGAGTGGTAGCGGGGGACCTATGGGCGAGACCCAGTACTTC.

This clone was detected a few times. The gene calls are TRBV30 and TRBJ2-7, with 9 bases identical to TRBD1. V lost 1 base, J lost 2 bases, and 3 bases stayed unmatched. The CDR3 is made up of 14 amino acids. Germline values: CDR1 GTSNPN, CDR2 SVGIG (reference sequence). CDR3 loop: CAWSAGTGTYEQYF. CDR3 sequence (DNA): TGTGCCTGGAGTGCCGGGACAGGGACCTACGAGCAGTACTTC.